A single sample is the source of the 17 T cell receptor beta chains below, sequenced in a study of cytomegalovirus exposure and HLA in healthy donors. Assay: immunoSEQ multiplex PCR; the TCRdb copy retains only in-frame clones and omits some. The table shows about 38,000 clones, with 80% to 95% occurring only once. The sample comprised PBMCs. These receptors all come from a man younger than 35 in good health and CMV-seronegative.

The rearrangement links TRBV5-8 to TRBJ1-2, with TRBD1 as a possible D gene (5 bases). Trimming removed 4 bases at V and 8 bases at J, with 21 bases between. The CDR3 sequence is 15 residues long. Germline assignment: CDR1 SGHTS and CDR2 YDEGEE. The CDR3 loop is CASSPRWGEEVGYTF. CDR3 nucleotides: TGTGCCAGCAGCCCCAGGTGGGGGGAGGAGGTCGGCTACACCTTC.

In DNA form, the CDR3 reads TGTGCCAGTAGTTGGACTAGCGGGGGGGCGACAGATACGCAGTATTTT. As protein: CASSWTSGGATDTQYF. This sequence joins TRBV19 and TRBJ2-3, with 15 bases matching TRBD2. CDR1 and CDR2 from the germline V gene are LNHDA and SQIVND (reference sequence). The CDR3 extends over 16 amino acids. V gave up 5 bases and J gave up 3 bases; unmatched junction bases: 3.

The chain couples TRBV7-2 to TRBJ1-2; 8 nucleotides agree with TRBD1. V lost 5 bases to trimming and J lost 1 base; unmatched junction nucleotides: 3. The CDR3 loop spans 14 amino acids. Looked up from germline, CDR1 is SGHTA and CDR2 is FQGNSA. Here the CDR3 DNA reads TGTGCCAGCAGCCTACAGGGGGATAACTATGGCTACACCTTC. Translated, it gives CASSLQGDNYGYTF.

This clone was seen only once. The sample contains more than one DNA sequence encoding this CDR3. The chain has TRBV6-5 and TRBJ1-2; D uncertain. This CDR3 has 14 amino acids. CDR1 and CDR2 from the germline V gene are MNHEY and SVGAGI. V was pared by 1 base and J by 3 bases, with 9 bases between. The CDR3 DNA reads TGTGCCAGCAGTTACTTAACTTTGGACTATGGCTACACCTTC. It is translated as CASSYLTLDYGYTF.

The V call is TRBV18, the J call TRBJ1-1; D perhaps matches TRBD1 (5 bases). CDR3 length: 14 amino acids. Germline V lookup: CDR1 KGHSH, CDR2 LQKENI. V gave up 0 bases and J gave up 4 bases, with 9 bases separating them. CDR3 protein: CASSPPNGGTEAFF. The DNA of the CDR3 is TGTGCCAGCTCACCACCGAACGGGGGCACTGAAGCTTTCTTT.

The chain has TRBV11-2 and TRBJ1-1; tentatively, D is TRBD1 (6 bases). The CDR3 runs to 13 residues. V lost 3 bases to trimming and J lost 3 bases, with 8 bases between them. Germline assignment: CDR1 SGHAT and CDR2 FQNNGV. This CDR3 is CASSFQGHTEAFF. In DNA, the CDR3 is TGTGCCAGCAGCTTCCAGGGGCACACTGAAGCTTTCTTT.

This chain joins TRBV19 and TRBJ2-7; TRBD1 aligns across 9 bases. V lost 6 bases, J lost 4 bases, and 7 bases stayed unmatched. Per the germline V gene, CDR1 is LNHDA and CDR2 is SQIVND (reference sequence). CDR3 length: 14 residues. The CDR3 nucleotides are TGTGCCAGTAGCCATACAGGGGGCGCGTACGAGCAGTACTTC. Its protein is CASSHTGGAYEQYF.

This chain uses TRBV30 with TRBJ1-2; 7 bases match TRBD1. This CDR3 contains 13 residues. Germline assignment: CDR1 GTSNPN and CDR2 SVGIG (reference sequence). J was trimmed by 4 bases and V by 3 bases; bases with no gene match: 5. The DNA for the CDR3 is TGTGCCTGGAGGGGGACAGCGAGCTATGGCTACACCTTC. Amino acid sequence: CAWRGTASYGYTF.

The chain has TRBV30 and TRBJ2-2; perhaps TRBD2 as D (6 bases). There are 15 residues in the CDR3. Germline CDR1 reads GTSNPN; CDR2 reads SVGIG (reference sequence). Trimming removed 3 bases from V and 1 base from J, with 12 bases in between. The CDR3 protein is CAWRGPGLNTGELFF. DNA for the CDR3: TGTGCCTGGAGGGGGCCGGGACTGAACACCGGGGAGCTGTTTTTT.

V usage is TRBV5-1 and J usage is TRBJ2-1; D is ambiguous. Germline V gene data show CDR1 as SGHRS and CDR2 as YFSETQ. Deletions cut 0 bases from V and 6 bases from J, with 7 bases between. The CDR3 spans 13 residues. The CDR3 DNA is TGCGCCAGCAGCTTGGCCCCAGGCAATGAGCAGTTCTTC. Translation: CASSLAPGNEQFF.

The chain carries TRBV5-1 and TRBJ2-5, with D possibly TRBD1 on 6 matching bases. This CDR3 comprises 12 residues. Deletions cut 4 bases from V and 4 bases from J, with 8 bases between. CDR1 and CDR2 (germline): SGHRS, YFSETQ. CDR3 DNA: TGCGCCAGCAGCCGAGGGGGAGAGACCCAGTACTTC. Protein: CASSRGGETQYF.

The gene calls are TRBV6-5 and TRBJ2-1; 9 bases map to TRBD1. Germline V CDR1 and CDR2: MNHEY, SVGAGI. This CDR3 contains 15 residues. J gave up 7 bases and V 2 bases, and 6 bases lay outside the gene matches. For the CDR3, the DNA is TGTGCCAGCAGTTACCTGGGACAGGGAGGTAATGAGCAGTTCTTC. This codes for CASSYLGQGGNEQFF.

This clone came up a few times. V and J are TRBV6-4 and TRBJ2-3; 8 bases line up with TRBD1. The V and J ends lost 6 bases and 2 bases, in that order; junction bases with no gene match: 7. This CDR3 is 15 amino acids long. CDR1 is MRHNA and CDR2 is SNTAGT in the germline V gene. The CDR3 region has the DNA TGTGCCAGCAGCAACGGGACAGGACCCACAGATACGCAGTATTTT. Its translation: CASSNGTGPTDTQYF.

This clone was recorded a few times. The rearrangement links TRBV11-3 to TRBJ1-1; D gene uncertain. CDR1 SGHNT and CDR2 YENEEA come from the germline V gene. Between the trimmed V and J ends, which lost 0 bases and 1 base, there was a span of 3 bases. The CDR3 is 13 residues long. This CDR3 reads CASSLEQNTEAFF. The CDR3 region has the DNA TGTGCCAGCAGCTTAGAACAGAACACTGAAGCTTTCTTT.

This chain connects TRBV10-3 to TRBJ2-2; 9 bases are a match to TRBD1. This CDR3 contains 14 residues. Germline CDR1 reads ENHRY; CDR2 reads SYGVKD. After removal of 5 bases from V and 7 bases from J, the junction contained 5 bases not matched to a gene. This CDR3 reads CAISQQGADGELFF. CDR3 in DNA: TGTGCCATCAGTCAACAGGGGGCGGACGGGGAGCTGTTTTTT.

In its sample, this clone was seen a few times. The J gene is TRBJ2-1, the V gene TRBV6-4; TRBD2 aligns across 9 bases. Germline CDR1 and CDR2: MRHNA and SNTAGT. The CDR3 sequence is 15 residues long. V dropped 3 bases and J dropped 5; count of bases not matched to a gene: 5. The CDR3 protein is CASSEGGRGDNEQFF. The CDR3 nucleotides read TGTGCCAGCAGTGAAGGCGGGAGGGGAGACAATGAGCAGTTCTTC.

The J gene is TRBJ1-4, the V gene TRBV2; TRBD1 might be the D (5 bases). The CDR3 extends over 14 amino acids. Germline V gives CDR1 SNHLY, CDR2 FYNNEI. V lost 7 bases and J 5 bases, leaving 14 bases between the germline ends. CDR3 nucleotides: TGTGCCAGCATGGATGGCAGGGCGAATGAAAAACTGTTTTTT. This gives the protein CASMDGRANEKLFF. The variable domain in full, completed from reference TRBV2 and TRBJ1-4, reads EPEVTQTPSHQVTQMGQEVILRCVPISNHLYFYWYRQILGQKVEFLVSFYNNEISEKSEIFDDQFSVERPDGSNFTLKIRSTKLEDSAMYFCASMDGRANEKLFFGSGTQLSVL.